The 15 T cell receptor beta chains below all came from one sample that was sequenced in a study of cytomegalovirus exposure and HLA in healthy donors. The study ran its PCR with 60 Vbeta and 13 Jbeta primers. Using immunoSEQ multiplex PCR, the repertoire was profiled, and TCRdb retains in-frame clones only, with some absent. The sample records around 150,000 clones, 65% to 85% being singletons. The specimen was PBMCs. The receptors were gathered from a male donor in good health and CMV-seropositive.

The chain combines TRBV6-1 with TRBJ1-1; possibly TRBD1 for D (6 bases). The V gene lost 1 base and the J gene lost 3 bases, with 12 bases spanning the gap. The CDR3 consists of 15 residues. The germline gives CDR1 MNHNS, CDR2 SASEGT. The CDR3 loop reads CASSEVKTGHTEAFF. CDR3 sequence (DNA): TGTGCCAGCAGTGAAGTCAAGACAGGCCACACTGAAGCTTTCTTT.

This chain links TRBV11-2 with TRBJ1-4; 8 bases align to TRBD1. Unmatched junction bases numbered 4, after V lost 5 bases and J lost 2 bases. Germline CDR1 reads SGHAT; CDR2 reads FQNNGV. The CDR3 has 15 residues. The CDR3: CASSPTGATNEKLFF. CDR3 coding DNA: TGTGCCAGCAGCCCGACAGGGGCTACTAATGAAAAACTGTTTTTT.

The chain uses TRBV18 and TRBJ2-4; 7 nucleotides line up with TRBD1. Trimming took 3 bases from V and 5 from J; bases not matched to a gene: 1. Germline V gene sequence: CDR1 KGHSH, CDR2 LQKENI. The CDR3 consists of 13 residues. Here the CDR3 reads CASSPGQQNIQYF. CDR3 nucleotides: TGTGCCAGCTCACCGGGACAGCAAAACATTCAGTACTTC.

Of note for this clone: The junction departs from germline at one end; a sequencing error may be responsible. This same CDR3 is encoded by further DNA sequences in the sample. The V gene is TRBV11-3, the J gene TRBJ1-1; D is uncertain. The CDR3 spans 14 residues. Germline V gene sequence: CDR1 SGHNT, CDR2 YENEEA. Here the CDR3 reads CASSFTAASTEAFF. CDR3 DNA sequence: TGCGCCAGCAGCTTTACAGCGGCCAGCACTGAAGCTTTCTTT.

The genes are TRBV25-1 and TRBJ1-6; D is undetermined. Looked up from germline, CDR1 is MGHDK and CDR2 is SYGVNS. V was shortened by 4 bases and J by 0 bases, with 16 bases between the two germline ends. The CDR3 spans 18 residues. CDR3 protein: CASSAGGRMSSYNSPLHF. The CDR3 coding sequence is TGTGCCAGCAGTGCTGGCGGTCGGATGAGCTCCTATAATTCACCCCTCCACTTT. Supplemented by reference TRBV25-1 and TRBJ1-6, the full variable domain reads EADIYQTPRYLVIGTGKKITLECSQTMGHDKMYWYQQDPGMELHLIHYSYGVNSTEKGDLSSESTVSRIRTEHFPLTLESARPSHTSQYLCASSAGGRMSSYNSPLHFGNGTRLTVT.

The chain combines TRBV28 with TRBJ2-1; 7 bases map to TRBD2. V lost 8 bases and J lost 9; bases outside the gene matches: 13. Germline CDR1 and CDR2: MDHEN and SYDVKM. The CDR3 loop spans 14 amino acids. The CDR3, as DNA: TGTGCCAGCGACGGGCGGGGAGGGGTTTTTGAGCAGTTCTTC. Translation gives CASDGRGGVFEQFF.

There are a few counts of this clone. The genes are TRBV27 and TRBJ1-1; 7 nucleotides line up with TRBD1. The V gene's germline CDR1 is MNHEY and CDR2 SMNVEV (reference sequence). V dropped 4 bases and J dropped 0; count of bases not matched to a gene: 2. The CDR3 extends over 14 amino acids. CDR3 loop: CASSSDRLNTEAFF. The CDR3 region has the DNA TGTGCCAGCAGTTCGGACAGGCTGAACACTGAAGCTTTCTTT.

The chain employs TRBV9 and TRBJ2-7, with TRBD2 matching over 12 bases. The trim removed 4 bases at V and 5 bases at J, leaving 4 bases unmatched. The CDR3 has 14 amino acids. Germline CDR1 SGDLS, CDR2 YYNGEE. The CDR3 nucleotides read TGTGCCAGCAGCCTTCGACTAGCGGGAGACGAGCAGTACTTC. Amino acids: CASSLRLAGDEQYF.

This clone was counted a few times. This chain connects TRBV28 to TRBJ2-7; 16 nucleotides align to TRBD2. Trimming cost V 7 bases and J 6 bases; bases outside gene matches: 24. The CDR3 spans 21 residues. In germline, CDR1 is MDHEN, CDR2 SYDVKM. CDR3 sequence: CASIRGWFSAGTSGRASEQYF. CDR3 nucleotides: TGTGCCAGCATCCGGGGTTGGTTTTCGGCCGGGACTAGCGGGAGGGCCTCCGAGCAGTACTTC. The full variable domain, its missing parts supplied by reference TRBV28 and TRBJ2-7, is DVKVTQSSRYLVKRTGEKVFLECVQDMDHENMFWYRQDPGLGLRLIYFSYDVKMKEKGDIPEGYSVSREKKERFSLILESASTNQTSMYLCASIRGWFSAGTSGRASEQYFGPGTRLTVT.

This chain joins TRBV7-2 and TRBJ2-2; the match to TRBD2 covers 9 bases. J gave up 0 bases and V 10 bases, and 3 bases lay outside the gene matches. CDR1 is SGHTA and CDR2 is FQGNSA in the germline V gene. This CDR3 has 14 amino acids. The CDR3 region has the DNA TGTGCCACCAAGCGGGAGGCGAACACCGGGGAGCTGTTTTTT. It codes for CATKREANTGELFF.

This rearrangement joins TRBV6-1 to TRBJ1-1, with 7 positions matching TRBD1. Germline CDR1 MNHNS, CDR2 SASEGT. Germline trimming cut 2 bases from V and 4 bases from J; bases unmatched to any gene: 13. CDR3 size: 17 residues. CDR3 region: CASSEYSVGAGGTEAFF. The DNA of the CDR3 is TGTGCCAGCAGTGAATACTCTGTGGGTGCAGGGGGCACTGAAGCTTTCTTT.

Note on this clone: Relative to the germline gene, one junction end is altered; a read error may explain this. The chain recombines TRBV7-9 with TRBJ1-2, with D possibly matching TRBD1 (6 bases). CDR1 is SEHNR, CDR2 FQNEAQ, per germline (reference sequence). The CDR3 runs 11 residues. CDR3 protein: CSSSLVSRGTF. The CDR3 bases are TGTTCCAGCAGCTTAGTAAGCAGGGGCACCTTC. Full variable domain (rest looked up from reference TRBV7-9 and TRBJ1-2): DTGVSQNPRHKITKRGQNVTFRCDPISEHNRLYWYRQTLGQGPEFLTYFQNEAQLEKSRLLSDRFSAERPKGSFSTLEIQRTEQGDSAMYLCSSSLVSRGTFGSGTRLTVV.

The rearrangement joins TRBV4-3 to TRBJ2-1; perhaps TRBD2 as D (6 bases). V dropped 0 bases and J dropped 7 bases, with 19 bases sitting between them. Germline V gene data show CDR1 as LGHNA and CDR2 as YSLEER. This CDR3 is built from 17 residues. The CDR3 DNA reads TGCGCCAGCAGCCAAGACCCAACCGCGCGGGAACCTAATGAGCAGTTCTTC. It encodes CASSQDPTAREPNEQFF.

The rearrangement joins TRBV5-1 to TRBJ2-7, with 8 bases identical to TRBD2. Germline assignment: CDR1 SGHRS and CDR2 YFSETQ. The CDR3 runs 13 residues. The trim removed 4 bases at V and 3 bases at J, leaving 3 bases unmatched. CDR3 amino acids: CASSPAGGYEQYF. The CDR3 DNA sequence: TGCGCCAGCAGCCCGGCGGGAGGCTACGAGCAGTACTTC.

V usage is TRBV6-6 and J usage is TRBJ2-7; no reliable D call. This CDR3 is built from 14 residues. Trimming took off 0 bases at V and 3 bases at J, with 9 bases between the two ends. The germline gives CDR1 MNHNY, CDR2 SVGAGI (reference sequence). This CDR3 reads CASSYSIPGYEQYF. For the CDR3, the DNA is TGTGCCAGCAGTTACTCGATACCGGGCTACGAGCAGTACTTC.